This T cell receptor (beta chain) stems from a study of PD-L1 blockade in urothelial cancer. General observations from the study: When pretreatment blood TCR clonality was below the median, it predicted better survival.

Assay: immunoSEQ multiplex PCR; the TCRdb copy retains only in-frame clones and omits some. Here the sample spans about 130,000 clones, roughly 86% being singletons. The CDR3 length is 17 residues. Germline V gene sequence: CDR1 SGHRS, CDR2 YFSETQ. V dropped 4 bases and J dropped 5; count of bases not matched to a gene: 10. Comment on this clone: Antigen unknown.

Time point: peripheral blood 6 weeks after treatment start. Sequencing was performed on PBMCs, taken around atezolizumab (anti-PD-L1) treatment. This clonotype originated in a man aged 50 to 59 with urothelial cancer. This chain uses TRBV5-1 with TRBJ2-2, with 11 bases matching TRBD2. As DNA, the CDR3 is TGCGCCAGCAGCCTAATCCCCGGGACTAGCGGTACCGGGGAGCTGTTTTTT. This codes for CASSLIPGTSGTGELFF.